This TCR beta chain originates from a study of Graves' ophthalmopathy and Graves' hyperthyroidism. V lost 0 bases and J lost 3, with 12 bases in between. This CDR3 has 15 amino acids. Germline CDR1 and CDR2: MGHRA and YSYEKL. The sequenced template was RNA, covering the TCR beta CDR3 region. In the first round, RT-PCR was carried out with HTBI primers, and a multiplex PCR formed the second round. Using its own MiXCR run on the multiplex PCR reads, TCRdb lists one record per CDR3 protein. This sample carries tens of thousands of distinct CDR3 sequences, around half of them seen once, and the ten largest clones take roughly 26%. At least ten counts were recorded for this clonotype.

This rearrangement joins TRBV4-1 to TRBJ2-7; a weak D match, TRBD2 (6 bases). This clonotype originated in an adult woman with stable Graves' hyperthyroidism. Source material: peripheral blood. CDR3 DNA: TGCGCCAGCAGCCAAGATGGGGGGAGAGGCTACGAGCAGTACTTC. Translated: CASSQDGGRGYEQYF.